This T cell receptor (beta chain) was observed in a study of shared clonotypes between healthy human individuals. Overall study context: A donor's plate count was three for CD4 naive and three for CD4 memory; CD8 naive had two and CD8 memory one.

Sequencing was performed with immunoSEQ multiplex PCR; in TCRdb, only in-frame clones are kept and a portion is missing. The sample records 550,000 to 750,000 clones, roughly nine tenths being singletons. This CDR3 has 15 residues. V lost 0 bases to trimming and J lost 0 bases, with 10 bases between them. Germline V gives CDR1 SGHRS, CDR2 YFSETQ. CD8 cells classed as naive were CD45RO-negative and positively selected for CCR7, excluding terminally differentiated effector memory CD45RA+ cells. This TCR was recovered from a man aged 25-40 years in good health. Input material: naive CD8+ T cells sorted from blood. V and J are TRBV5-1 and TRBJ2-7, with unresolved D. The CDR3: CASSLGPGSSYEQYF. The CDR3 region has the DNA TGCGCCAGCAGCTTGGGTCCGGGCAGCTCCTACGAGCAGTACTTC.